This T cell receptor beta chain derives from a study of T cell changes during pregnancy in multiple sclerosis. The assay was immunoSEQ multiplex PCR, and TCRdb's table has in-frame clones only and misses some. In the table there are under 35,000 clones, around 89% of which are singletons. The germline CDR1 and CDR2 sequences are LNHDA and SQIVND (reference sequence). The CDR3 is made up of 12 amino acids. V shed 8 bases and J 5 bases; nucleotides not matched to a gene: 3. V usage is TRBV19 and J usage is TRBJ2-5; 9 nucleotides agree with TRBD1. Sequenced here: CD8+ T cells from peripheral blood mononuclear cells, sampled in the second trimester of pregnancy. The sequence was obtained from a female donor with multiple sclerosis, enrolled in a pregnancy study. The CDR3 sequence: CASQDRGETQYF. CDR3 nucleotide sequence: TGTGCCAGTCAGGACAGGGGTGAGACCCAGTACTTC.